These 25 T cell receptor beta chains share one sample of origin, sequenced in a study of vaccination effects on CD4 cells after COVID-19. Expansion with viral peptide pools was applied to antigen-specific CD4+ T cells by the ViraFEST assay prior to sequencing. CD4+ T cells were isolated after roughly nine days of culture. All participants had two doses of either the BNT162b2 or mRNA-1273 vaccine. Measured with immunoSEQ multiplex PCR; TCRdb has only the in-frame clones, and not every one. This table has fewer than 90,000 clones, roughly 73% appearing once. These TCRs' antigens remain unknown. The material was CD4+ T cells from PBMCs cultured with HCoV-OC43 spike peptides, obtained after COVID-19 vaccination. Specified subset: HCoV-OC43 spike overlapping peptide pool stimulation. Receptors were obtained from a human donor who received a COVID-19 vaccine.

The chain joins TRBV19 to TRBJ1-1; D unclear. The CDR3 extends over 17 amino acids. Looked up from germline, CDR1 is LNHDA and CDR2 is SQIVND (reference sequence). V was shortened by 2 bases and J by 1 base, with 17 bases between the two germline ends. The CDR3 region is CASSIRRPPAGNTEAFF. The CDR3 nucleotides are TGTGCCAGTAGTATACGGCGGCCCCCAGCGGGGAACACTGAAGCTTTCTTT.

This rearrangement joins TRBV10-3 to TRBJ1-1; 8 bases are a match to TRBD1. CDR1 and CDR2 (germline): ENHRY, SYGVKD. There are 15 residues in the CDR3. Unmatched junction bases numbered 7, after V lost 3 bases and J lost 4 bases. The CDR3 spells CAISDRTGWSTEAFF. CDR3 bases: TGTGCCATCAGTGACCGGACAGGGTGGAGCACTGAAGCTTTCTTT.

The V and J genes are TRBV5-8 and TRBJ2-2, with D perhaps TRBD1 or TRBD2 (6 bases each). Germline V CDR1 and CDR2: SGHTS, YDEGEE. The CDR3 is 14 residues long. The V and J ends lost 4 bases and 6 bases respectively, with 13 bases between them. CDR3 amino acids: CASSTYREAGELFF. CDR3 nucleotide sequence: TGTGCCAGCAGCACCTACAGGGAGGCCGGGGAGCTGTTTTTT. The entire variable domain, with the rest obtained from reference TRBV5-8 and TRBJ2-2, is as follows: EAGVTQSPTHLIKTRGQQATLRCSPISGHTSVYWYQQALGLGLQFLLWYDEGEERNRGNFPPRFSGRQFPNYSSELNVNALELEDSALYLCASSTYREAGELFFGEGSRLTVL.

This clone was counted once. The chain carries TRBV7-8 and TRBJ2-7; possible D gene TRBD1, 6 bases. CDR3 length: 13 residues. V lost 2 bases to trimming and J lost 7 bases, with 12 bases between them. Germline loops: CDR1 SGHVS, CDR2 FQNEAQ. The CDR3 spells CASSLSQGWEQYV. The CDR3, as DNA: TGTGCCAGCAGCTTATCGCAGGGGTGGGAGCAGTACGTC.

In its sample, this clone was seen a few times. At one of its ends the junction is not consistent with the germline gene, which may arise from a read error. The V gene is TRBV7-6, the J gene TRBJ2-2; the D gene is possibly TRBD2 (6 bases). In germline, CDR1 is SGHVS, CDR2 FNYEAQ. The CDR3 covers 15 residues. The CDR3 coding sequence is TGTGCCAGCAGCCCTAGGGACTTCAACAACGGGGAGCTGTTTTTT. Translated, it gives CASSPRDFNNGELFF.

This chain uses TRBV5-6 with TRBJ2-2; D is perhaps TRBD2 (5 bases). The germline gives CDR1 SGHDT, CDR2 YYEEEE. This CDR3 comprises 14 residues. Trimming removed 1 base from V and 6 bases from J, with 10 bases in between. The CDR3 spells CASSLFLAAGELFF. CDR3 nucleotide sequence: TGTGCCAGCAGCTTGTTCCTAGCTGCCGGGGAGCTGTTTTTT.

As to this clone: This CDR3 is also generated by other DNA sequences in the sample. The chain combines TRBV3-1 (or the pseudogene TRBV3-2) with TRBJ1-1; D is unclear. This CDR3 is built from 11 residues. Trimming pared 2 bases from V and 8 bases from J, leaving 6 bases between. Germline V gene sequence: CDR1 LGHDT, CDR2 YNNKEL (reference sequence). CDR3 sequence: CASSQRAEAFF. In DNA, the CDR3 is TGTGCCAGCAGCCAACGGGCGGAAGCTTTCTTT.

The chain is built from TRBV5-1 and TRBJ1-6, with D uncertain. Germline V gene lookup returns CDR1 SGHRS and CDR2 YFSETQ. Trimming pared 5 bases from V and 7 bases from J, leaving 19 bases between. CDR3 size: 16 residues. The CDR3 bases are TGCGCCAGCAGAGACGGGCGGGTCGGGGAGAATTCACCCCTCCACTTT. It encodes CASRDGRVGENSPLHF.

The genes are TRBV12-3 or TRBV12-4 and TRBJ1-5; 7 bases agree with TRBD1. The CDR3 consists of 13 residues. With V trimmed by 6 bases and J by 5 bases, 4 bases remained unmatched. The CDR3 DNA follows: TGTGCCAGCAGGGGACAGACGTATCAGCCCCAGCATTTT. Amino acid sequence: CASRGQTYQPQHF.

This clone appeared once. CDR3 sequence: CASSSIYEQYV. The CDR3 DNA follows: TGTGCCAGCAGTTCTATCTACGAGCAGTACGTC. The chain uses TRBV27 and TRBJ2-7; D call uncertain. The V and J ends lost 4 bases and 3 bases respectively, with 4 bases between them. Per the germline V gene, CDR1 is MNHEY and CDR2 is SMNVEV (reference sequence). The CDR3 has 11 amino acids.

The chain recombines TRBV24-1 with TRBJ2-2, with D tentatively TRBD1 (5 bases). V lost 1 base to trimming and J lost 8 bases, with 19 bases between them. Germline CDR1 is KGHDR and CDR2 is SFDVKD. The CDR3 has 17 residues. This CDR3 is CATSDLSRQGSEGELFF. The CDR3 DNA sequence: TGTGCCACCAGTGATTTAAGCCGGCAGGGCTCCGAGGGGGAGCTGTTTTTT.

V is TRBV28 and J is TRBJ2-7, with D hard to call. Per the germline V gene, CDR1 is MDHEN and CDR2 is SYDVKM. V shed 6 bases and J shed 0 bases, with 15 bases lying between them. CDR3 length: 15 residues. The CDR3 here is CASSSGAASSYEQYV. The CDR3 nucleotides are TGTGCCAGCAGCTCAGGCGCGGCGAGCTCCTACGAGCAGTACGTC.

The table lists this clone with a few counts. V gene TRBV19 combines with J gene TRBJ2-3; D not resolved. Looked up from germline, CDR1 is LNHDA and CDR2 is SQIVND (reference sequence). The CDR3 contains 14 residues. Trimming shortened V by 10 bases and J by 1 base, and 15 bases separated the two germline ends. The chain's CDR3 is CATNPAGGTDTQYF. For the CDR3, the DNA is TGTGCCACCAATCCCGCTGGCGGCACAGATACGCAGTATTTT.

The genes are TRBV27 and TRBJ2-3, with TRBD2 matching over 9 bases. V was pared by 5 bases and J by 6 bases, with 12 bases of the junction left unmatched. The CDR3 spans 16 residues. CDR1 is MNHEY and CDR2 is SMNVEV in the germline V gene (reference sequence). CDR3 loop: CASSRVLAGGLDTQYF. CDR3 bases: TGTGCCAGCAGTCGGGTACTGGCGGGGGGGCTTGATACGCAGTATTTT.

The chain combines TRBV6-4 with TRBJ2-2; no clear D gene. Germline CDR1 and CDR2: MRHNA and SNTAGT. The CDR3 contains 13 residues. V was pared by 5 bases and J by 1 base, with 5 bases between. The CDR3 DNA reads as TGTGCCAGCAGTACGCAGAACACCGGGGAGCTGTTTTTT. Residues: CASSTQNTGELFF.

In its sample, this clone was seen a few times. CDR3 residues: CASSLDGRLGGYTF. CDR3 nucleotides: TGCGCCAGCAGCTTGGACGGGCGGTTAGGTGGCTACACCTTC. The chain joins TRBV5-1 to TRBJ1-2; no reliable D call. The germline V gene has CDR1 SGHRS and CDR2 YFSETQ. Trimming removed 0 bases from V and 7 bases from J, with 13 bases in between. This CDR3 comprises 14 residues.

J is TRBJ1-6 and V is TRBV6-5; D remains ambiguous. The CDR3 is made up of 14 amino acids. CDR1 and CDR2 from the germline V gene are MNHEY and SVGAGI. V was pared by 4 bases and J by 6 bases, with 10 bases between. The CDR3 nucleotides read TGTGCCAGCAGTTCCCCAGCGGTTAATTCACCCCTCCACTTT. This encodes CASSSPAVNSPLHF.

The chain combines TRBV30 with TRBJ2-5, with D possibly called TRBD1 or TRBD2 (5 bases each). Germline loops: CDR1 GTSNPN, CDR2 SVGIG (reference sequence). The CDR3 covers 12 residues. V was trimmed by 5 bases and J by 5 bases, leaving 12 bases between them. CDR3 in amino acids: CAWARGYETQYF. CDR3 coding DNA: TGTGCCTGGGCGAGGGGTTATGAGACCCAGTACTTC.

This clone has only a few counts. The CDR3, as DNA: TGTGCCAGCAGCCCACGAGGGACCGGGGAGCTGTTTTTT. Its protein is CASSPRGTGELFF. The rearrangement uses TRBV4-2 and TRBJ2-2, with D possibly being TRBD2 (5 bases). The germline V gene has CDR1 LGHNA and CDR2 YNFKEQ. V was cut by 4 bases and J by 5 bases, with 8 bases left in between. The CDR3 consists of 13 residues.

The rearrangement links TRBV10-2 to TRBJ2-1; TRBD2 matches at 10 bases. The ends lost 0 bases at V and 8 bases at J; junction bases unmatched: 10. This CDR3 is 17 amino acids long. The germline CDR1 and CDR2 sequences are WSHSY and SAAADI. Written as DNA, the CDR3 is TGCGCCAGCAGTGAGTCGAGGAGCGGGGGGGGTTGGGATGAGCAGTTCTTC. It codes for CASSESRSGGGWDEQFF.

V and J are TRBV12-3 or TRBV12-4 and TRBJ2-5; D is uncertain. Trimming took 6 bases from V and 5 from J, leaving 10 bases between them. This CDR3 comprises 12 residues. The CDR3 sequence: CASRLGQETQYF. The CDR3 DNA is TGTGCCAGCAGGCTAGGCCAGGAGACCCAGTACTTC.

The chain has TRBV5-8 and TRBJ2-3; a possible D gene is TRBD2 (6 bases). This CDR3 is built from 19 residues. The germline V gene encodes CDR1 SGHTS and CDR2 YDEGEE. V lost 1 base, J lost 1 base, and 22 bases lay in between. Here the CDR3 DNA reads TGTGCCAGCAGCTTGACCGGGACTGACCCGATTAAAGGCACAGATACGCAGTATTTT. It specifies CASSLTGTDPIKGTDTQYF. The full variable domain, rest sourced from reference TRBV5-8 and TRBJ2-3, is EAGVTQSPTHLIKTRGQQATLRCSPISGHTSVYWYQQALGLGLQFLLWYDEGEERNRGNFPPRFSGRQFPNYSSELNVNALELEDSALYLCASSLTGTDPIKGTDTQYFGPGTRLTVL.

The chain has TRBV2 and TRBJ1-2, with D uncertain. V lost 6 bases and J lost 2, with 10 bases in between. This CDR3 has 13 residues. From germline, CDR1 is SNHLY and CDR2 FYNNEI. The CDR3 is CASRSFRNYGYTF. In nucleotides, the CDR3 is TGTGCCAGCAGATCTTTCAGAAACTATGGCTACACCTTC. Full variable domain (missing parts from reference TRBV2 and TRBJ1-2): EPEVTQTPSHQVTQMGQEVILRCVPISNHLYFYWYRQILGQKVEFLVSFYNNEISEKSEIFDDQFSVERPDGSNFTLKIRSTKLEDSAMYFCASRSFRNYGYTFGSGTRLTVV.

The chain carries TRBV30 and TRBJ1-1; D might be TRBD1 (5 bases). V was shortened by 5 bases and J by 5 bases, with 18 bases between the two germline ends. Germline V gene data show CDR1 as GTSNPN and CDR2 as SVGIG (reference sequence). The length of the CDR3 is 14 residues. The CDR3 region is CAWSGPGRGTEAFF. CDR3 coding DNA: TGTGCCTGGTCTGGTCCAGGGCGAGGAACTGAAGCTTTCTTT.

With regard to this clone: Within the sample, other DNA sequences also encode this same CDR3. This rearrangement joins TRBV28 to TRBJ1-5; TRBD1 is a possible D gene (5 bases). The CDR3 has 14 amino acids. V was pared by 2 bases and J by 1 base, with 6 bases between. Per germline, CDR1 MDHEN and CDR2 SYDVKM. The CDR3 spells CASSLGGSNQPQHF. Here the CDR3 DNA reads TGTGCCAGCAGTTTAGGGGGGAGCAATCAGCCCCAGCATTTT.